Sequencing of this T cell receptor beta chain was carried out in a study of blood T cell repertoires in COVID-19. Original handling: Cell counts per sample came from amplifying reference gene primers. Some clones are missing from TCRdb's copy, which holds only in-frame ones; the method was immunoSEQ multiplex PCR. V and J calls and clone size are given by that table; D and trimming were obtained from the DNA. In the table there are about 160,000 clones, 80% of which are singletons. Trimming took 2 bases from V and 0 from J; bases not matched to a gene: 10. Germline loops: CDR1 MRHNA, CDR2 SNTAGT. This CDR3 is 18 amino acids long.

The specimen was PBMCs or T cells enriched from blood (not recorded which). The genes are TRBV6-4 and TRBJ1-5, with 7 positions matching TRBD1. The source of this sequence is a man in his forties who had recovered from COVID-19. DNA for the CDR3: TGTGCCAGCAGTGACAAGCTAGGGGGCAAAAGTAGCAATCAGCCCCAGCATTTT. Translated, it gives CASSDKLGGKSSNQPQHF.